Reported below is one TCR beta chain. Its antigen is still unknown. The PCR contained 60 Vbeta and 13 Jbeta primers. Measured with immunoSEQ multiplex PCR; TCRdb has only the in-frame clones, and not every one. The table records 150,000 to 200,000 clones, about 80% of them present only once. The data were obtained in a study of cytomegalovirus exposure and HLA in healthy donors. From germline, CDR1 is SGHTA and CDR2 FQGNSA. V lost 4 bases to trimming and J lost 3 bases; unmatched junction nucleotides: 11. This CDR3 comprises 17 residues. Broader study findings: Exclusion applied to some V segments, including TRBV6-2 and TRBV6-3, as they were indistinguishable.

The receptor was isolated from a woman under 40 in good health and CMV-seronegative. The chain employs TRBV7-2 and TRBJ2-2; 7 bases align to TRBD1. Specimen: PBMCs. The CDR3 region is CASSSSYDRVDTGELFF. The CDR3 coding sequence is TGTGCCAGCAGCTCGTCATATGACAGGGTAGACACCGGGGAGCTGTTTTTT.